This T cell receptor beta chain derives from a study of T-cell memory formation after mild COVID-19. General study results and limits: Second-wave clones reaching peak frequency on day 37 lacked confirmed SARS-CoV-2 specificity. CD4/CD8 balance held among clones contracting day 15 to 85, and later expanders leaned CD4+.

Concerning this clonotype: What it binds is unknown.

Each CDR3 protein is one row after TCRdb ran MiXCR on the 5' RACE reads. The sample gives approximately 300,000 distinct CDR3 sequences, roughly a fifth of which show up once; 21% is in the top ten. Germline CDR1 LGHNA, CDR2 YNFKEQ. The CDR3 sequence is 16 residues long. Trimming removed 1 base at V and 2 bases at J, with 14 bases between. The source of this sequence is a man between 18 and 35 years old who had mild COVID-19 (a few samples of this study predate the infection). Cell type and time point are not known. The genes are TRBV4-2 and TRBJ1-1; D call uncertain. The source material was PBMCs or a T cell subset sorted from them (not recorded which). CDR3 amino acids: CASSQVTPQSNTEAFF. The DNA of the CDR3 is TGTGCCAGCAGCCAAGTTACCCCCCAATCCAACACTGAAGCTTTCTTT.